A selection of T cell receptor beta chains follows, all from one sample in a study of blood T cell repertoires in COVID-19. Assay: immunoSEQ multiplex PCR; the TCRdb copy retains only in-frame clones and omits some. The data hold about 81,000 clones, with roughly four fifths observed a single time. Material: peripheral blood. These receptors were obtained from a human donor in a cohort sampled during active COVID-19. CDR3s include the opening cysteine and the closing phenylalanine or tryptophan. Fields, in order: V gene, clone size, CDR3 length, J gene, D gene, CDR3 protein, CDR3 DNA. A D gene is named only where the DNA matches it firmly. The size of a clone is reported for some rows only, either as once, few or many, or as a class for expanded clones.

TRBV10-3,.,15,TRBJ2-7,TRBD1,CAISSGTGNFYEQYF,TGTGCCATCAGCTCCGGGACAGGAAACTTTTACGAGCAGTACTTC
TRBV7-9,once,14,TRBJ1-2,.,CASSSQGLEYGYTF,TGTGCCAGCAGCTCGCAGGGGCTTGAGTATGGCTACACCTTC
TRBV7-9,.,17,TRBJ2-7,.,CASSLALGGTGSYEQYF,TGTGCCAGCAGCTTAGCCCTTGGGGGGACGGGCTCCTACGAGCAGTACTTC
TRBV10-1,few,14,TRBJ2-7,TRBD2,CASSGSGGTYEQYF,TGCGCCAGCTCCGGAAGCGGGGGGACCTACGAGCAGTACTTC
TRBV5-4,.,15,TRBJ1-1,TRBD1,CASSLGDRMNTEAFF,TGTGCCAGCAGCTTGGGGGACAGGATGAACACTGAAGCTTTCTTT
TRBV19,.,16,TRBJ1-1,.,CASKRSVAGENTEAFF,TGTGCCAGTAAAAGGTCGGTAGCAGGGGAGAACACTGAAGCTTTCTTT
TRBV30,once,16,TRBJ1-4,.,CAWSALGIRVGEKLFF,TGTGCCTGGAGTGCTCTCGGGATAAGGGTGGGTGAAAAACTGTTTTTT
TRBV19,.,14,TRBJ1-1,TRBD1,CASQDRGRITEAFF,TGTGCCAGCCAAGACAGGGGGCGGATCACTGAAGCTTTCTTT
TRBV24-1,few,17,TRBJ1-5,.,CATSDLLAGVGNQPQHF,TGTGCCACCAGTGATTTGCTCGCAGGGGTGGGCAATCAGCCCCAGCATTTT
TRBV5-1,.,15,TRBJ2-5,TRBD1,CASSLQGALEKTQYF,TGCGCCAGCAGCTTGCAGGGGGCGCTTGAAAAGACCCAGTACTTC
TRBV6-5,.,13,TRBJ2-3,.,CASRQSLGDTQYF,TGTGCCAGCCGACAATCATTGGGAGATACGCAGTATTTT
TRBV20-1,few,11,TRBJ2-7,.,CRAVSGHEQYF,TGCAGAGCGGTAAGCGGACACGAGCAGTACTTC
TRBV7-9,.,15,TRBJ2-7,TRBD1,CASSWPGTGVYEQYF,TGTGCCAGCAGCTGGCCCGGGACAGGGGTCTACGAGCAGTACTTC
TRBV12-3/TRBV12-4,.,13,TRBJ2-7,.,CASSLSLTYEQYF,TGTGCCAGCAGTTTATCCCTTACCTACGAGCAGTACTTC
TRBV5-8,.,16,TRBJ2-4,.,CASSPRAFVAKNIQYF,TGTGCCAGCAGCCCGAGGGCTTTTGTAGCCAAAAACATTCAGTACTTC
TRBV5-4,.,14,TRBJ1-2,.,CASSLFRAGYGYTF,TGTGCCAGCAGCTTGTTCAGGGCAGGGTATGGCTACACCTTC
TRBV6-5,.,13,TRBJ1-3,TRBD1,CASTGGRGNTIYF,TGTGCCAGCACAGGGGGCCGTGGAAACACCATATATTTT
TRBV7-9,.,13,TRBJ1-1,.,CASSQTVDTEAFF,TGTGCCAGCAGTCAGACAGTGGACACTGAAGCTTTCTTT
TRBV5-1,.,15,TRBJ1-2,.,CASSLGTAPPNGYTF,TGCGCCAGCAGCTTAGGCACAGCTCCCCCTAATGGCTACACCTTC
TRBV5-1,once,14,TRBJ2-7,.,CASSLGDTSYEQYF,TGCGCCAGCAGCTTGGGGGACACGTCCTACGAGCAGTACTTC
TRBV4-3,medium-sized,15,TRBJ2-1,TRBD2,CASSQQLAGVNEQFF,TGCGCCAGCAGCCAACAACTAGCGGGGGTCAATGAGCAGTTCTTC
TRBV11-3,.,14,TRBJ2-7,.,CASSLAGGGHEQYF,TGTGCCAGCAGCTTGGCAGGGGGAGGACACGAGCAGTACTTC
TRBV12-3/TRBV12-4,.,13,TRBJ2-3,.,CASRPTLMHTQYF,TGTGCCAGCAGACCTACCCTGATGCATACGCAGTATTTT
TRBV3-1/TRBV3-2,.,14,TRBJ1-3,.,CASSQKSSGNTIYF,TGTGCCAGCAGCCAGAAGAGCTCTGGAAACACCATATATTTT
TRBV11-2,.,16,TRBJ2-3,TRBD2,CASSLVSSGGGGTQYF,TGTGCCAGCAGCTTAGTTTCTAGCGGGGGGGGCGGCACGCAGTATTTT
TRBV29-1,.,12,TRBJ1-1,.,CSVDRQATEAFF,TGCAGCGTTGATCGACAGGCCACTGAAGCTTTCTTT
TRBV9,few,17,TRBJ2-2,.,CASSAPRGGSNTGELFF,TGTGCCAGCAGCGCCCCAAGGGGGGGATCAAACACCGGGGAGCTGTTTTTT
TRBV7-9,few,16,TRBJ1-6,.,CASSPPGPHVGSPLHF,TGTGCCAGCAGCCCGCCGGGTCCCCACGTCGGTTCACCCCTCCACTTT
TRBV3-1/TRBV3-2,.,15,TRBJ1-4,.,CASSQGGRVGEKLFF,TGTGCCAGCAGCCAAGGGGGCAGGGTTGGTGAAAAACTGTTTTTT
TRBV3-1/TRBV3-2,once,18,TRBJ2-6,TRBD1,CASSQGGTGSSGANVLTF,TGTGCCAGCAGCCAAGGAGGGACAGGCAGCTCTGGGGCCAACGTCCTGACTTTC
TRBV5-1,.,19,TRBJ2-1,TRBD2,CASSRNPGTSGGEYNEQFF,TGCGCCAGCAGCAGAAATCCCGGGACTAGCGGGGGGGAGTACAATGAGCAGTTCTTC
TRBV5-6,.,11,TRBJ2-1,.,CASSPGNEQFF,TGTGCCAGCAGCCCAGGGAATGAGCAGTTCTTC
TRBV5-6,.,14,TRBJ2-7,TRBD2,CASSLSGTSYEQYF,TGTGCCAGCAGCTTGTCCGGGACTAGCTACGAGCAGTACTTC
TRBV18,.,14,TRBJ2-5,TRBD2,CASGLAGGPETQYF,TGTGCCAGCGGACTAGCGGGGGGGCCGGAGACCCAGTACTTC
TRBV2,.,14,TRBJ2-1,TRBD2,CASRGLAGVNEQFF,TGTGCCAGCAGAGGGCTAGCGGGGGTGAATGAGCAGTTCTTC
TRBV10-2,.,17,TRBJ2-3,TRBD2,CASRYPTSGGSTDTQYF,TGCGCCAGCCGGTACCCCACTAGCGGGGGGAGCACAGATACGCAGTATTTT
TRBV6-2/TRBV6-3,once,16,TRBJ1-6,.,CASSYSIDRNNSPLHF,TGTGCCAGCAGTTACTCAATCGACAGGAATAATTCACCCCTCCACTTT
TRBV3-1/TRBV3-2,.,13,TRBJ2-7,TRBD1,CASSQQTGGLLYF,TGTGCCAGCAGCCAACAAACAGGGGGGCTTCTTTACTTC